This T cell receptor beta chain was captured by sequencing in a study of shared clonotypes between healthy human individuals. All the donors were Caucasian adults who lived in Nashville, Tennessee. CDR1 and CDR2 (germline): SQVTM, ANQGSEA. The CDR3 is made up of 12 amino acids. Trimming stripped 8 bases from V and 1 base from J, with 10 bases between. Every immunoSEQ plate was one replicate of a subset's evenly spread DNA. Sequenced by immunoSEQ multiplex PCR; TCRdb stores in-frame clones only, minus some. The sample shows approximately 1.1 million clones, 70% to 80% of them seen only once. This chain connects TRBV29-1 to TRBJ2-3; D gene unclear. Sample: memory CD4+ T cells from PBMCs. Subset described: CD45RA-negative fraction. This TCR came from a man aged 18 to 29 in good health. Some clones in this sample may be carry-over from other donors' samples. The chain's CDR3 is CSLSRRTDTQYF. The CDR3 DNA reads TGCAGCTTGTCGCGGCGCACAGATACGCAGTATTTT.